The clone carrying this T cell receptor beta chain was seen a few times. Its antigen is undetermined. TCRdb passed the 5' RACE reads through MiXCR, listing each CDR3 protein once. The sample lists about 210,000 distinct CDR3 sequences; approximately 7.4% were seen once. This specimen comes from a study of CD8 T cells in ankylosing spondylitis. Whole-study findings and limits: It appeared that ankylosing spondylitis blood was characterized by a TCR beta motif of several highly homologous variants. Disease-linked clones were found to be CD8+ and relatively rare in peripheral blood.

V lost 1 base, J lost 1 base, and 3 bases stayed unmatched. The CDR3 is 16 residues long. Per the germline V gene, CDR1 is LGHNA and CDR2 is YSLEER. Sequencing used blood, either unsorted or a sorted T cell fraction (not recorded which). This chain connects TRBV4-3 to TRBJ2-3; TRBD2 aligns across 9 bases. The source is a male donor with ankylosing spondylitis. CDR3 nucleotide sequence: TGCGCCAGCAGCCAAGTAGCTAGCGGGGGCACAGATACGCAGTATTTT. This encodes CASSQVASGGTDTQYF.